This T cell receptor beta chain came from a study of OX40 agonist ivuxolimab in advanced cancers. Overall study context: At doses from 0.01 to 10 mg/kg, patients were given intravenous ivuxolimab every 2 weeks. Prior anti-PD-1, anti-PD-L1 or anti-CTLA-4 therapy was allowed; approximately 40% had some.

Sequencing used immunoSEQ multiplex PCR; TCRdb keeps in-frame clones, though not all of them. The repertoire holds tens of thousands of clones, with around nine tenths as singletons. Study-wide findings and caveats: Among T cells, CD8+ cells averaged more expanded clones than CD4+ cells.

This CDR3 comprises 15 residues. V was clipped by 0 bases and J by 5 bases; unmatched bases: 2. In germline, CDR1 is SEHNR, CDR2 FQNEAQ (reference sequence). Points on this clone: The antigen is not known.

The rearrangement joins TRBV7-9 to TRBJ1-1; 11 positions match TRBD1. This TCR derives from an adult with an advanced solid tumor such as melanoma, head and neck, liver or kidney cancer. Sequenced material: CD4+ or CD8+ T cells sorted from blood, taken in a trial of the OX40 agonist ivuxolimab. Here the CDR3 reads CASSLAGTGGTEAFF. In nucleotides, the CDR3 is TGTGCCAGCAGCTTAGCAGGGACAGGGGGGACTGAAGCTTTCTTT.